This entry lists 31 T cell receptor beta chains sequenced from one sample in a study of T-cell memory formation after mild COVID-19. In TCRdb, the 5' RACE reads were re-called with MiXCR into one record per CDR3 protein. The sample holds just under 550,000 distinct CDR3 sequences; around 21% are singletons and the top ten take approximately 12%. What was sequenced was PBMCs or a T cell subset sorted from them (not recorded which). The receptors derive from an adult woman who had mild COVID-19 (a few samples of this study predate the infection). Cell type and time point are not known.

The V gene is TRBV5-4, the J gene TRBJ1-2; 10 bases are a match to TRBD1. The CDR3 runs 18 residues. Germline CDR1 reads SGHNT; CDR2 reads YYREEE (reference sequence). The ends lost 5 bases at V and 6 bases at J; junction bases unmatched: 19. The CDR3 region has the DNA TGTGCCAGCAGTGCTTCATCACGCCGGGACAGGGGATCCGATGGCTACACCTTC. Encoded protein: CASSASSRRDRGSDGYTF.

This clonotype was counted a few times. J is TRBJ1-2 and V is TRBV5-1; no definite D call. Trimming shortened V by 7 bases and J by 5 bases, and 15 bases separated the two germline ends. Per the germline V gene, CDR1 is SGHRS and CDR2 is YFSETQ. The CDR3 is made up of 13 amino acids. The CDR3 DNA reads TGCGCCAGCGGGGAAGACCAATCTTATGGCTACACCTTC. It codes for CASGEDQSYGYTF. Together with reference TRBV5-1 and TRBJ1-2, the CDR3 gives the full variable domain: KAGVTQTPRYLIKTRGQQVTLSCSPISGHRSVSWYQQTPGQGLQFLFEYFSETQRNKGNFPGRFSGRQFSNSRSEMNVSTLELGDSALYLCASGEDQSYGYTFGSGTRLTVV.

This clonotype appeared many times. This chain links TRBV5-1 with TRBJ1-1, with TRBD1 identical over 12 bases. The germline V gene encodes CDR1 SGHRS and CDR2 YFSETQ. This CDR3 is 15 amino acids long. V dropped 4 bases and J dropped 7; count of bases not matched to a gene: 8. The CDR3 region has the DNA TGCGCCAGCAGCACCTCCGGGACAGGGGGCATTGAAGCTTTCTTT. It specifies CASSTSGTGGIEAFF.

This clonotype was picked up a small number of times. The rearrangement links TRBV3-1 to TRBJ1-1; D not resolved. Trimming removed 3 bases from V and 4 bases from J, with 12 bases in between. The CDR3 length is 14 residues. Germline V gene sequence: CDR1 LGHDT, CDR2 YNNKEL (reference sequence). CDR3 DNA sequence: TGTGCCAGCAGCCAGGCAGGTTGGAGCACTGAAGCTTTCTTT. Amino acids: CASSQAGWSTEAFF.

This clonotype was counted only a few times. The chain couples TRBV3-1 to TRBJ2-1; 9 bases line up with TRBD2. Trimming removed 4 bases from V and 2 bases from J; junction bases left unmatched: 6. There are 16 residues in the CDR3. CDR1 is LGHDT and CDR2 is YNNKEL in the germline V gene (reference sequence). In DNA, the CDR3 is TGTGCCAGCAGCCCAAACGGCGGGGGGGCCTACAATGAGCAGTTCTTC. As protein: CASSPNGGGAYNEQFF.

This clonotype was picked up a small number of times. The chain is built from TRBV12-3 or TRBV12-4 and TRBJ2-1; 10 bases line up with TRBD2. J lost 8 bases, V lost 5 bases, and 15 bases had no gene match. The CDR3 spans 17 residues. The CDR3 DNA sequence: TGTGCCAGCAGTCTCCGGGGGGGAGCTAGCGGGAGCGATGAGCAGTTCTTC. Amino acids: CASSLRGGASGSDEQFF.

V is TRBV9 and J is TRBJ2-1; 10 bases are shared with TRBD1. The CDR3 is made up of 16 amino acids. Trimming removed 3 bases from V and 4 bases from J; junction bases left unmatched: 7. Germline CDR1 reads SGDLS; CDR2 reads YYNGEE. CDR3 DNA sequence: TGTGCCAGCAGCGACTCCCGGGACAGGGGTTACAATGAGCAGTTCTTC. Translated, it gives CASSDSRDRGYNEQFF.

This clonotype was seen only a few times. J is TRBJ1-1 and V is TRBV29-1; 11 positions match TRBD1. The CDR3 loop spans 12 amino acids. Germline loops: CDR1 SQVTM, CDR2 ANQGSEA. J gave up 6 bases and V 6 bases, and 3 bases lay outside the gene matches. Here the CDR3 DNA reads TGCAGCGTGAGGGGACAGGGGGCTGAAGCTTTCTTT. This encodes CSVRGQGAEAFF. Filled out from reference TRBV29-1 and TRBJ1-1, the complete variable domain reads SAVISQKPSRDICQRGTSLTIQCQVDSQVTMMFWYRQQPGQSLTLIATANQGSEATYESGFVIDKFPISRPNLTFSTLTVSNMSPEDSSIYLCSVRGQGAEAFFGQGTRLTVV.

The V call is TRBV10-3, the J call TRBJ2-7; D call uncertain. The CDR3 runs to 14 residues. Germline V gene data show CDR1 as ENHRY and CDR2 as SYGVKD. V lost 3 bases and J lost 0, with 9 bases in between. DNA for the CDR3: TGTGCCATCAGTGACGGGCGGTTCTCCTACGAGCAGTACTTC. This sequence encodes CAISDGRFSYEQYF.

This clonotype has more than one count but fewer than ten. The V gene is TRBV6-1, the J gene TRBJ1-2; D might be TRBD1 (5 bases). The CDR3 is 14 amino acids. V shed 7 bases and J shed 2 bases, with 14 bases lying between them. CDR1 is MNHNS, CDR2 SASEGT, per germline. In DNA form, the CDR3 reads TGTGCCAGCACTCTCGGGGACCGAAACTATGGCTACACCTTC. Amino acid sequence: CASTLGDRNYGYTF.

This clonotype was detected a few times. The rearrangement uses TRBV6-1 and TRBJ2-5, with D unclear. The CDR3 is made up of 10 amino acids. V was pared by 6 bases and J by 5 bases, with 4 bases between. From germline, CDR1 is MNHNS and CDR2 SASEGT. CDR3 DNA: TGTGCCAGCAGGGGGGAGACCCAGTACTTC. This sequence encodes CASRGETQYF.

The chain is built from TRBV6-2 or TRBV6-3 and TRBJ2-1; D remains ambiguous. This CDR3 has 16 amino acids. From germline, CDR1 is MNHEY and CDR2 SVGEGT. V lost 6 bases to trimming and J lost 0 bases, with 15 bases between them. In DNA form, the CDR3 reads TGTGCCAGCAGCTACCCCAACCTGGGCTCCTACAATGAGCAGTTCTTC. Translation gives CASSYPNLGSYNEQFF.

Points on this clonotype: The junction departs from germline at one end; a sequencing error may be responsible. The CDR3 region is CASSARQASYDEQFF. The DNA of the CDR3 is TGTGCCAGCAGCGCCCGACAGGCTTCCTACGATGAGCAGTTCTTC. The chain carries TRBV7-3 and TRBJ2-1; D is possibly TRBD1 (6 bases). There are 15 residues in the CDR3. The germline CDR1 and CDR2 sequences are SGHTA and FQGTGA.

The chain links TRBV6-6 to TRBJ2-3; possibly TRBD2 for D (5 bases). The CDR3 spans 14 residues. With 10 bases removed from V and 0 bases from J, the gap between germline ends came to 14 bases. Germline-derived CDR1 and CDR2 are MNHNY and SVGAGI (reference sequence). The CDR3 sequence is CATRLSLSTDTQYF. The CDR3 DNA follows: TGTGCCACCAGACTATCCTTAAGCACAGATACGCAGTATTTT.

This clonotype has a handful of counts. The J gene is TRBJ2-5, the V gene TRBV9, with D unclear. CDR3 size: 16 residues. The germline gives CDR1 SGDLS, CDR2 YYNGEE. The V and J ends lost 1 base and 5 bases respectively, with 18 bases between them. The CDR3 DNA sequence: TGTGCCAGCAGCGTAAGTTCTGGGCTGACTCCTGAGACCCAGTACTTC. It is translated as CASSVSSGLTPETQYF.

This clonotype appeared a few times. The chain links TRBV24-1 to TRBJ2-7; maybe TRBD1 (6 bases). V was clipped by 0 bases and J by 0 bases, with 11 bases between them. Looked up from germline, CDR1 is KGHDR and CDR2 is SFDVKD. The CDR3 is 16 residues long. The DNA of the CDR3 is TGTGCCACCAGTGATTTGGGACAGTCGGGCTCCTACGAGCAGTACTTC. Translating gives CATSDLGQSGSYEQYF.

There are a few counts of this clonotype. The V call is TRBV10-3, the J call TRBJ2-7, with 8 bases that match TRBD1. V was pared by 0 bases and J by 5 bases, with 6 bases of the junction left unmatched. In germline, CDR1 is ENHRY, CDR2 SYGVKD. The CDR3 loop spans 15 amino acids. The CDR3 sequence: CAISESGQGLDEQYF. CDR3 sequence (DNA): TGTGCCATCAGTGAGTCTGGACAGGGTCTGGACGAGCAGTACTTC.

V is TRBV11-2 and J is TRBJ2-7; tentatively, D is TRBD1 or TRBD2 (6 bases each). The CDR3 sequence is 15 residues long. Germline V gene lookup returns CDR1 SGHAT and CDR2 FQNNGV. The V gene lost 1 base and the J gene lost 0 bases, with 10 bases spanning the gap. The DNA for the CDR3 is TGTGCCAGCAGCTTAGTTGGAGGGGGCTCCTACGAGCAGTACTTC. This sequence encodes CASSLVGGGSYEQYF.

This clonotype was observed a few times. J is TRBJ2-1 and V is TRBV5-8, with 7 bases lining up with TRBD2. Losses at the gene ends were 0 bases for V and 10 bases for J; bases not matched to a gene: 7. The germline V gene encodes CDR1 SGHTS and CDR2 YDEGEE. The CDR3 loop spans 14 amino acids. This chain's CDR3 is CASSLGFEAGEQFF. The CDR3 coding sequence is TGTGCCAGCAGCTTGGGGTTTGAAGCGGGGGAGCAGTTCTTC.

This clonotype was counted a few times. The genes are TRBV10-3 and TRBJ2-2; 12 nucleotides line up with TRBD2. The CDR3 loop spans 17 amino acids. After removal of 7 bases from V and 3 bases from J, the junction contained 9 bases not matched to a gene. The germline V gene encodes CDR1 ENHRY and CDR2 SYGVKD. The DNA for the CDR3 is TGTGCCATCACCTCTCTAGCGGGAGGGCCCGACACCGGGGAGCTGTTTTTT. Protein: CAITSLAGGPDTGELFF.

There are a few counts of this clonotype. The chain combines TRBV4-2 with TRBJ2-4; D may match TRBD1 or TRBD2 (5 bases each). CDR1 is LGHNA, CDR2 YNFKEQ, per germline. The CDR3 length is 17 residues. The V and J ends lost 0 bases and 3 bases respectively, with 15 bases between them. CDR3 loop: CASSQEGTRAIKNIQYF. Written as DNA, the CDR3 is TGTGCCAGCAGCCAAGAGGGGACCCGGGCCATCAAAAACATTCAGTACTTC.

The chain is built from TRBV7-6 and TRBJ1-3; D not certain. This CDR3 has 15 amino acids. Germline CDR1 and CDR2: SGHVS and FNYEAQ. Trimming took off 5 bases at V and 1 base at J, with 12 bases between the two ends. The CDR3: CASSPRWGSGNTIYF. Here the CDR3 DNA reads TGTGCCAGCAGCCCCCGGTGGGGTTCTGGAAACACCATATATTTT.

This clonotype was detected only a few times. V and J are TRBV19 and TRBJ2-2, with unresolved D. V lost 5 bases and J lost 1, with 8 bases in between. From germline, CDR1 is LNHDA and CDR2 SQIVND (reference sequence). The length of the CDR3 is 14 residues. The CDR3, as DNA: TGTGCCAGTAGTGCCCCCAAGAACACCGGGGAGCTGTTTTTT. Its translation: CASSAPKNTGELFF.

In this sample, this clonotype turned up a few times. The rearrangement joins TRBV25-1 to TRBJ2-7, with 10 nucleotides matching TRBD1. Looked up from germline, CDR1 is MGHDK and CDR2 is SYGVNS. J gave up 7 bases and V 1 base, and 4 bases lay outside the gene matches. The length of the CDR3 is 14 residues. The CDR3 DNA reads TGTGCCAGCAGTGAATCGGGGACAGGGGAGGAGCAGTACTTC. Residues: CASSESGTGEEQYF.

The CDR3 here is CASSYRGGEQFF. DNA of the CDR3: TGTGCCAGCAGTTACCGGGGGGGAGAGCAGTTCTTC. The V gene is TRBV6-5, the J gene TRBJ2-1, with 8 bases identical to TRBD2. CDR3 length: 12 amino acids. With V trimmed by 2 bases and J by 10 bases, 1 base remained unmatched. CDR1 MNHEY and CDR2 SVGAGI come from the germline V gene.

The rearrangement joins TRBV4-1 to TRBJ1-1; D is uncertain. Germline V CDR1 and CDR2: MGHRA, YSYEKL. Trimming removed 5 bases from V and 4 bases from J, with 17 bases in between. The CDR3 is 15 amino acids. The CDR3 spells CASSKGIRVGTEAFF. The CDR3 DNA follows: TGCGCCAGCAGCAAAGGAATACGGGTCGGCACTGAAGCTTTCTTT.

This chain links TRBV7-3 with TRBJ2-7; TRBD2 is a possible D gene (5 bases). CDR3 length: 14 amino acids. Germline-derived CDR1 and CDR2 are SGHTA and FQGTGA. Trimming cost V 5 bases and J 5 bases, with 16 bases left between them. CDR3 amino acids: CASSPLGAGDEQYF. The CDR3 bases are TGTGCCAGCAGCCCCTTGGGTGCCGGGGACGAGCAGTACTTC.

The J gene is TRBJ1-5, the V gene TRBV7-2; possible D gene TRBD1, 6 bases. Germline CDR1 reads SGHTA; CDR2 reads FQGNSA. The CDR3 runs to 17 residues. V dropped 2 bases and J dropped 2 bases, with 16 bases sitting between them. The DNA of the CDR3 is TGTGCCAGCAGCTTAAGGGCGACGGGACAAGGCAATCAGCCCCAGCATTTT. Translated, it gives CASSLRATGQGNQPQHF.

At least ten counts were recorded for this clonotype. The chain links TRBV27 to TRBJ2-1; 10 bases are shared with TRBD2. The CDR3 loop spans 16 amino acids. The junction had 1 base not matched to a gene; V was cut back by 2 bases and J by 0 bases. CDR1 and CDR2 (germline): MNHEY, SMNVEV (reference sequence). The CDR3 DNA reads TGTGCCAGCAGTTTAGGACTAGCGGTCTCCTACAATGAGCAGTTCTTC. Translated: CASSLGLAVSYNEQFF.

The table lists this clonotype with a few counts. The chain uses TRBV20-1 and TRBJ2-1, with 8 bases matching TRBD1. The V gene's germline CDR1 is DFQATT and CDR2 SNEGSKA (reference sequence). The CDR3 totals 12 residues. The CDR3 spells CSFSGQGDEQFF. The DNA for the CDR3 is TGCAGCTTTTCCGGACAGGGTGATGAGCAGTTCTTC.

Only a few counts were recorded for this clonotype. The CDR3 spells CAWSVARPVKRTNTGELFF. DNA of the CDR3: TGTGCCTGGAGTGTAGCCCGGCCGGTTAAGCGAACTAACACCGGGGAGCTGTTTTTT. The chain uses TRBV30 and TRBJ2-2; unclear D gene. The length of the CDR3 is 19 residues. V was clipped by 0 bases and J by 2 bases, with 22 bases between them. Per germline, CDR1 GTSNPN and CDR2 SVGIG (reference sequence).